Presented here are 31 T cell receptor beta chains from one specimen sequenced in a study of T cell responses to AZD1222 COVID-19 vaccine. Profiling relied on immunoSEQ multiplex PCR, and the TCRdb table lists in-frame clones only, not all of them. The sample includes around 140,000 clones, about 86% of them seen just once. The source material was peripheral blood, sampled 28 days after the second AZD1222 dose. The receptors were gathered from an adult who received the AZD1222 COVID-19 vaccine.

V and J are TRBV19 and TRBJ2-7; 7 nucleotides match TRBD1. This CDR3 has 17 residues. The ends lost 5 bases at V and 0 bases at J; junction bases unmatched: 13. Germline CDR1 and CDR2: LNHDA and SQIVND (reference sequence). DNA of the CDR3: TGTGCCAGTAGTTCCCCGAGGGGGCAGAGAAGCTCCTACGAGCAGTACTTC. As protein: CASSSPRGQRSSYEQYF.

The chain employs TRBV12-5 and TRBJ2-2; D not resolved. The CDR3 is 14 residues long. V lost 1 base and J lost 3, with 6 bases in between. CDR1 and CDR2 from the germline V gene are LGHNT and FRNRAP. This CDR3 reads CASGLADYTGELFF. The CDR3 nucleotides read TGTGCTAGTGGTTTGGCCGATTACACCGGGGAGCTGTTTTTT. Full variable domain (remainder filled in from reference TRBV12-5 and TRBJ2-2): DARVTQTPRHKVTEMGQEVTMRCQPILGHNTVFWYRQTMMQGLELLAYFRNRAPLDDSGMPKDRFSAEMPDATLATLKIQPSEPRDSAVYFCASGLADYTGELFFGEGSRLTVL.

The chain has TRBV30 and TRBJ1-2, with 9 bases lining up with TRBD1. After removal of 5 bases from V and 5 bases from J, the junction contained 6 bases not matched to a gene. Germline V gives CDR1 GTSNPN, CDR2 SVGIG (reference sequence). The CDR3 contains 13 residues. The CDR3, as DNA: TGTGCCTGGGACAGGGGGTTTTTTTATGGCTACACCTTC. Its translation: CAWDRGFFYGYTF. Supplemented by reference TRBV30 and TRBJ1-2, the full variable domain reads SQTIHQWPATLVQPVGSPLSLECTVEGTSNPNLYWYRQAAGRGLQLLFYSVGIGQISSEVPQNLSASRPQDRQFILSSKKLLLSDSGFYLCAWDRGFFYGYTFGSGTRLTVV.

The CDR3 DNA sequence: TGTGCCAGTAGTATAAACAGGGCCAATTCACCCCTCCACTTT. Translating it yields CASSINRANSPLHF. The chain is built from TRBV19 and TRBJ1-6; TRBD1 might be the D (6 bases). The CDR3 runs to 14 residues. Germline lookup yields CDR1 LNHDA and CDR2 SQIVND (reference sequence). Between the trimmed V and J ends, which lost 2 bases and 7 bases, there was a span of 9 bases.

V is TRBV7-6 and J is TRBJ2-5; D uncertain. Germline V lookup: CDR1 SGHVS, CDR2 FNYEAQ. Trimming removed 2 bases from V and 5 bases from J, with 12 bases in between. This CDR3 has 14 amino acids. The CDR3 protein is CASSLSWGRETQYF. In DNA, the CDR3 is TGTGCCAGCAGCTTAAGTTGGGGTCGGGAGACCCAGTACTTC.

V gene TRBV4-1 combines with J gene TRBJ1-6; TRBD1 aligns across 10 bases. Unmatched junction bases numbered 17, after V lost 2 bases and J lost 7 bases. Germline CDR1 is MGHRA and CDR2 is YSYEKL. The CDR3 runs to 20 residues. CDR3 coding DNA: TGCGCCAGCAGCCAATCCCCGGGACAGGGGAATGCCCGGAGGAATTCACCCCTCCACTTT. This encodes CASSQSPGQGNARRNSPLHF.

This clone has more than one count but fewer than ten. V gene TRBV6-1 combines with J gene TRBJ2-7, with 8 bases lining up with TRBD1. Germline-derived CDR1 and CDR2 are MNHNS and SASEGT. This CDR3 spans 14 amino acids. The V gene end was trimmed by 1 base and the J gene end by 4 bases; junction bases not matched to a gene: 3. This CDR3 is CASSEGQGAYEQYF. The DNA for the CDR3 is TGTGCCAGCAGTGAAGGGCAGGGGGCTTACGAGCAGTACTTC.

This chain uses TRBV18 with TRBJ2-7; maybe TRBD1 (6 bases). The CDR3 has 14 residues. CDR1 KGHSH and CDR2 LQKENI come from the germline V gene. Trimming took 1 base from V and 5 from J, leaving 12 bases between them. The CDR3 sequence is CASSPQQGSNEQYF. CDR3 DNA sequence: TGTGCCAGCTCACCACAACAGGGATCCAACGAGCAGTACTTC.

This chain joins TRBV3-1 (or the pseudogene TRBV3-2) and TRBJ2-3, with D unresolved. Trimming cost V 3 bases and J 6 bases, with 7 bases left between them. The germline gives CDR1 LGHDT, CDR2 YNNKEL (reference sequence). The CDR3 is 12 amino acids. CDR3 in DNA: TGTGCCAGCAGCCACCGAGTCGATACGCAGTATTTT. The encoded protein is CASSHRVDTQYF.

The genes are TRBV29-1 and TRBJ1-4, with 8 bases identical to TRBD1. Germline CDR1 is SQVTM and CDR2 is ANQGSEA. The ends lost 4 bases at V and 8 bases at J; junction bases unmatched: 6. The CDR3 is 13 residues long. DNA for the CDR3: TGCAGCGTTGGTGGACAGGGAGGCGAAAAACTGTTTTTT. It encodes CSVGGQGGEKLFF.

CDR3 nucleotide sequence: TGTGCCAGCAGGTCCCCGGGGATAGCTGATACGCAGTATTTT. It codes for CASRSPGIADTQYF. V and J are TRBV28 and TRBJ2-3; tentatively, D is TRBD2 (5 bases). The germline V gene has CDR1 MDHEN and CDR2 SYDVKM. The CDR3 sequence is 14 residues long. V lost 6 bases and J lost 6, with 16 bases in between. The whole variable domain, remainder taken from reference TRBV28 and TRBJ2-3, is DVKVTQSSRYLVKRTGEKVFLECVQDMDHENMFWYRQDPGLGLRLIYFSYDVKMKEKGDIPEGYSVSREKKERFSLILESASTNQTSMYLCASRSPGIADTQYFGPGTRLTVL.

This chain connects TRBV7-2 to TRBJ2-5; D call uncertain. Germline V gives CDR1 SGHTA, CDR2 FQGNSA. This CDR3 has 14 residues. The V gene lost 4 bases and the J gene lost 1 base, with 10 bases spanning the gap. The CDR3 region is CASSSSRAQETQYF. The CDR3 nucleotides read TGTGCCAGCAGCTCGTCCCGGGCCCAAGAGACCCAGTACTTC.

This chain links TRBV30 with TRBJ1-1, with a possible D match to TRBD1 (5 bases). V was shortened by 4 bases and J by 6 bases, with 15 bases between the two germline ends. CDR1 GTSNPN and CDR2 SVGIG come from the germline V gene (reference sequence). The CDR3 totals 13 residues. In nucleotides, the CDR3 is TGTGCCTGGAACCAGGGCTGGACCCCTGAAGCTTTCTTT. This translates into CAWNQGWTPEAFF.

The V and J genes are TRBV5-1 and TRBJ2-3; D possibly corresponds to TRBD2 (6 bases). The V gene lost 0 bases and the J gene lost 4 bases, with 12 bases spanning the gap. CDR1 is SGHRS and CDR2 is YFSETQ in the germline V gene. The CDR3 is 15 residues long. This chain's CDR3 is CASSLAGAGADTQYF. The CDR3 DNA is TGCGCCAGCAGCTTGGCGGGAGCTGGGGCAGATACGCAGTATTTT.

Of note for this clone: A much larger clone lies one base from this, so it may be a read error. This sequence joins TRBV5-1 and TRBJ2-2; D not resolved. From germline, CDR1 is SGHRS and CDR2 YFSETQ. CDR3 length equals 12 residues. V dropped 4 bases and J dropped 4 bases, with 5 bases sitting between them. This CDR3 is CASSPGTGELFF. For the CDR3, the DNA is TGCGCCAGCAGCCCAGGCACCGGGGAGCTGTTTTTT.

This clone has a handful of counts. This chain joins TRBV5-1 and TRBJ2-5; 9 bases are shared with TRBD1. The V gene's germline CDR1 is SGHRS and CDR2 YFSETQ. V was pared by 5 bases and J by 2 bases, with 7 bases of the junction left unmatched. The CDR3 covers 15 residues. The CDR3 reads CASRRQGQGQETQYF. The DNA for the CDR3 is TGCGCCAGCAGAAGGCAGGGACAGGGACAAGAGACCCAGTACTTC.

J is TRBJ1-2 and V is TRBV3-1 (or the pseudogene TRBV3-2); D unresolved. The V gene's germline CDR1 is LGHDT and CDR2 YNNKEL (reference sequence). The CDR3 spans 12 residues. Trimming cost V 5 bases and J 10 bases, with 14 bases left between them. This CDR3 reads CASSTGPKTYTF. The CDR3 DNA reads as TGTGCCAGCAGCACCGGGCCAAAGACCTACACCTTC.

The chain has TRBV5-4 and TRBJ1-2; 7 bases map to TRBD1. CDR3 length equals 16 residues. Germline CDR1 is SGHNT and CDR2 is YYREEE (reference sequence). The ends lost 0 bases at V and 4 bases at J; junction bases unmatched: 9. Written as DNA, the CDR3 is TGTGCCAGCAGCTTGGTGGCAGGGGGTGCCCCCTATGGCTACACCTTC. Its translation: CASSLVAGGAPYGYTF.

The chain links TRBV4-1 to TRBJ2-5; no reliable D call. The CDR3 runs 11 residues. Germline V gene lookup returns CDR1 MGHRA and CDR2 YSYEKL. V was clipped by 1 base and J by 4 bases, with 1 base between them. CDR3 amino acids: CASSQAETQYF. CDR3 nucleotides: TGCGCCAGCAGCCAAGCAGAGACCCAGTACTTC.

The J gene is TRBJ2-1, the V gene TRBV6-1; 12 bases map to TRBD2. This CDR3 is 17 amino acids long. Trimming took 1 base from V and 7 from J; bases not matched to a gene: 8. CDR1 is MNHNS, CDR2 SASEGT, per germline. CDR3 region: CASSEGASGGALNEQFF. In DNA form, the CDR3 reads TGTGCCAGCAGTGAAGGGGCTAGCGGGGGGGCCCTGAATGAGCAGTTCTTC.

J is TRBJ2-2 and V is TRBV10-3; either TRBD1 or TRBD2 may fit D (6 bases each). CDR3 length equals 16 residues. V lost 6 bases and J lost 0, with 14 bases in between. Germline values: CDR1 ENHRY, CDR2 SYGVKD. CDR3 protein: CAIREGGPSNTGELFF. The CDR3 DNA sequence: TGTGCCATCAGGGAAGGGGGGCCTTCGAACACCGGGGAGCTGTTTTTT.

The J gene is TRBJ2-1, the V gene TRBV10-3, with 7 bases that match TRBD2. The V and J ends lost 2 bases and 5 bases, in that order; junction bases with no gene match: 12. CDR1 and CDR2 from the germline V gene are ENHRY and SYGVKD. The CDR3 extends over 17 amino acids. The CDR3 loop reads CAISEREAGGGNNEQFF. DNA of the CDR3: TGTGCCATCAGTGAGCGGGAGGCGGGTGGAGGCAACAATGAGCAGTTCTTC.

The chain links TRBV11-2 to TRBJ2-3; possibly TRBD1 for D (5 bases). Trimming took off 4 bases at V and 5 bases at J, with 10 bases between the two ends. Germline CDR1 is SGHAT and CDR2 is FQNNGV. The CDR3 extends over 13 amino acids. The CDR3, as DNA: TGTGCCAGCAGCTCAGGGTTCAGAGATACGCAGTATTTT. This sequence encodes CASSSGFRDTQYF.

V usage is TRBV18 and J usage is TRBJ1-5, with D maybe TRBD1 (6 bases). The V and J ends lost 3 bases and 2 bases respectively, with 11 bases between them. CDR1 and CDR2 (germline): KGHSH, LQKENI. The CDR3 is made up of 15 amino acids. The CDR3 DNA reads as TGTGCCAGCTCACCTGGGGCAGGGGGCAATCAGCCCCAGCATTTT. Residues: CASSPGAGGNQPQHF.

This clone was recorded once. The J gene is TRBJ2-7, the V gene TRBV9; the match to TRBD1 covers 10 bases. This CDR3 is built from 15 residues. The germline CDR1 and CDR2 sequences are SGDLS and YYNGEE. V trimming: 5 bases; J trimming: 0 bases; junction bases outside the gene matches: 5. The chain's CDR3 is CASSWGTGDSYEQYF. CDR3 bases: TGTGCCAGCAGTTGGGGGACAGGGGACTCCTACGAGCAGTACTTC. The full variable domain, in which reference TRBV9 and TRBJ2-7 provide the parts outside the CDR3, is DSGVTQTPKHLITATGQRVTLRCSPRSGDLSVYWYQQSLDQGLQFLIQYYNGEERAKGNILERFSAQQFPDLHSELNLSSLELGDSALYFCASSWGTGDSYEQYFGPGTRLTVT.

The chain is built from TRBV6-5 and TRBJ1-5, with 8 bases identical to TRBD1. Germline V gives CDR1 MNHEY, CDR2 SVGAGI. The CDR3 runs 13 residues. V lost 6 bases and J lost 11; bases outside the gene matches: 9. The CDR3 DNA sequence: TGTGCCAGCAGCGCAAATCGACAGGGGACCCAGCATTTT. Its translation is CASSANRQGTQHF.

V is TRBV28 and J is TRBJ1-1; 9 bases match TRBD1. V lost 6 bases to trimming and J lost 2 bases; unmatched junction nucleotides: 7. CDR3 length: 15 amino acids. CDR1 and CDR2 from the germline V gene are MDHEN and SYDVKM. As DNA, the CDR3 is TGTGCCAGCAGCCAACCGACAGGGGGTAACACTGAAGCTTTCTTT. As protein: CASSQPTGGNTEAFF.

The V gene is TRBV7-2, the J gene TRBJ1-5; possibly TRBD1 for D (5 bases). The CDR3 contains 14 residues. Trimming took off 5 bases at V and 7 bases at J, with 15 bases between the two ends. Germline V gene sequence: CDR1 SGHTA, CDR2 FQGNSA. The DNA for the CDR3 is TGTGCCAGCAGCGGACACGCTTTAGGCCAGCCCCAGCATTTT. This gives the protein CASSGHALGQPQHF.

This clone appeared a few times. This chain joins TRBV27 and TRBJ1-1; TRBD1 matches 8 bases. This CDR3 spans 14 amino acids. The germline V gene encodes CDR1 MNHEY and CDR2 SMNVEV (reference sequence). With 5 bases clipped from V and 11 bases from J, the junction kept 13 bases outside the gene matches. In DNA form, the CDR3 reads TGTGCCAGCAGTGCCCTCGGGACAGGATCTCGCGCTTTCTTT. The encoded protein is CASSALGTGSRAFF.

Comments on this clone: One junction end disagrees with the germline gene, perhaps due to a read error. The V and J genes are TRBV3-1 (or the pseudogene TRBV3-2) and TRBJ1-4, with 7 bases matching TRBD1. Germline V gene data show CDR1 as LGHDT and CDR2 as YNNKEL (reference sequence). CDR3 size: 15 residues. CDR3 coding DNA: TGTGCCAGCAGCGAAGAGACAGGGACAACTGAAAAACTGTTTTTT. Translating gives CASSEETGTTEKLFF.

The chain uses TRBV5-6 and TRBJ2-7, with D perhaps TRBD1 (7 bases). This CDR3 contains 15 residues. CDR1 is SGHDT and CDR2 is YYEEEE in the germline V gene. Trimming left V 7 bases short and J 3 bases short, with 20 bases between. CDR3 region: CASRSAGGPLYEQYF. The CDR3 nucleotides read TGTGCCAGCCGCTCGGCAGGGGGGCCCCTCTACGAGCAGTACTTC.